This TCR beta chain was recorded in a study of T cells in Graves' hyperthyroidism and ophthalmopathy (dated by TCRdb to about 2019). The study in broad terms: Peripheral blood samples were taken at initial diagnosis, before any treatment was given. To identify TCR V-J signatures that set the groups apart, the researchers used a discovery cohort of 100 patients, made up of about 44 with Graves' ophthalmopathy and approximately 57 with stable Graves' hyperthyroidism. Whether ophthalmopathy could be predicted prospectively was tested in an independent validation cohort made up of about 18 hyperthyroidism patients plus 17 patients who later progressed to ophthalmopathy. The roughly 100 discovery patients were randomly divided into training and test sets at a 7:3 ratio. Thyroid tissue and blood T-cell repertoires from about six Graves' hyperthyroidism patients were also compared in the study. Following sampling, methimazole starting at 30 mg daily was given to hyperthyroidism patients, and high-dose intravenous methylprednisolone was given to ophthalmopathy patients. According to the paper, TCR Vbeta CDR3 sequencing was carried out on 135 peripheral blood samples, which came from fewer than 50 ophthalmopathy, 75 or so hyperthyroidism and approximately 17 progressor patients.

General conclusions and limits of the study: Sample size was not statistically predetermined, and blinding of investigators to group allocation was not performed. Most expanded thyroid clonotypes (frequency above 0.001) were also detected in blood, a finding suggesting that blood repertoires may reflect thyroid immune responses. In validation, progression to ophthalmopathy was predicted by the model with around 70% sensitivity and 72% to 80% specificity, a median of approximately 6.5 months before onset. A 13 V-J signature model separated ophthalmopathy from stable hyperthyroidism, with about 88% sensitivity and just under 84% specificity in cross-validation and 80%/75% in testing.

This clonotype was observed many times. Its antigen is not yet known. At one end, the junction sequence differs from germline, possibly due to a read error. Amplification of TCR beta CDR3 regions was carried out from RNA transcripts. The TCR CDR3 was subjected to a first round of RT-PCR using the HTBI primer set and the Qiagen OneStep RT-PCR kit. Libraries were constructed in a second round of multiplex PCR, after which size selection and purification were performed. Libraries were sequenced paired-end with 100 bp reads on an Illumina HiSeq2000. The paper's data handling went like this. SOAPnuke was used to process the raw data, with reads discarded if the reads contained adapters or uncalled bases, had a mean Phred below 15, or lacked an exact constant-primer or identifier match. High-quality paired reads were merged with COPE v1.2.5, and unique nucleotide sequences were defined as clonotypes. Clonotypes were aligned to IMGT TRBV, TRBD and TRBJ reference segments using MiTCR v1.1. The analysis was restricted to V-J combinations with a frequency above 0.0001, which together covered roughly 99% of the repertoires. A TCS score was defined as the ratio between F50 (clonal expansion) and ExV (chaos), using BLOSUM62-based TCRdist between CDR3 peptides within each V-J. Welch's t-statistics and random forest reduced roughly 540 V-J features to 13, which were used in a naive Bayes classifier (R e1071). TCRdb itself trimmed the public reads at Q25 with fastp, ran MiXCR and retained productive beta chains. CDR3 protein sequences are deduplicated, and each keeps its most common genes and DNA. The V and J calls were determined by TCRdb, not by the authors. This sample lists over 150,000 distinct CDR3 sequences; about 17% were detected once. More than 50% of the sample is held by the ten biggest clonotypes.

From its cysteine to its phenylalanine, the CDR3 spans 15 amino acids. Only the CDR3 portion is preserved as DNA: 45 bases, with reading frame beginning at the first base. Taken from the germline V gene, the CDR1 and CDR2 loops are SGHTA and FQGNSA. Graves' hyperthyroidism was defined as stable when no progression to ophthalmopathy occurred over 18 months of follow-up. Hyperthyroidism patients were aged 18 to 65 years and newly diagnosed, with disease duration of less than 2 months. Any patient with an uncontrolled infection, another autoimmune disease, pregnancy or lactation was excluded. Diagnoses relied on clinical symptoms, serum thyroxine and TRAb, thyroid ultrasound and orbital computed tomography. PBMCs were isolated from about 10 ml of fresh peripheral blood by Ficoll-Paque density gradient centrifugation. Total RNA was extracted using Trizol reagent, and RNA quality was assessed on an Agilent 2100 Bioanalyzer.

The sample comprised blood. This receptor chain uses TRBV7-2 and TRBJ2-3; 7 central bases correspond to TRBD2. The sequence was obtained from a woman aged 45-59 years with Graves' hyperthyroidism. This receptor has the CDR3 CASSLAEAGTDTQYF. The sequenced DNA is TGTGCCAGCAGCCTAGCGGAAGCGGGCACAGATACGCAGTATTTT.